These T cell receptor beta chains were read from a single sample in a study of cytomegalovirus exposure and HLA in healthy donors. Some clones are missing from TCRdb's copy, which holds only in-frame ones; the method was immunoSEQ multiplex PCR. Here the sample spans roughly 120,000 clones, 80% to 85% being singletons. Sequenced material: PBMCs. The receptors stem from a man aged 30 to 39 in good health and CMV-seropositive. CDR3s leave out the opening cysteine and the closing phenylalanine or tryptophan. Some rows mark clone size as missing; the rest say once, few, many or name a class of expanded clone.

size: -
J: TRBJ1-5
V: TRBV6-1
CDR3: ASMGQGARQPQH

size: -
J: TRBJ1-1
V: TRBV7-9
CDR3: ASSLEGARNTEAF

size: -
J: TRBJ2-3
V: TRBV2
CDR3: ASSDRIFTDTQY

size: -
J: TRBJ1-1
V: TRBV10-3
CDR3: AISLDRGSGTEAF

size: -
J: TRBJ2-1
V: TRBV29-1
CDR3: SARTGGNEQF

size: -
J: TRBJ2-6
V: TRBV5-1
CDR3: ASSESRFSGANVLT

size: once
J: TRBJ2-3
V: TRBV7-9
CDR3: ASSGQGNSIGTQY

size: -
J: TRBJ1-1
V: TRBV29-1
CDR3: SVSGTERDTEAF

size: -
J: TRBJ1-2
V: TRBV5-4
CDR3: ASSLEPGSVDGYT

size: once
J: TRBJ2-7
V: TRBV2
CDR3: ASTYSDEQY

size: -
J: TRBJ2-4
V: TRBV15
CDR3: ATSRQGTFYTKNIQY

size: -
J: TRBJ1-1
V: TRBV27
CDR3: ASYDSLNTEAF

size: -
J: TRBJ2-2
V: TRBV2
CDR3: ASRPNLAGGPRVPNTGELF

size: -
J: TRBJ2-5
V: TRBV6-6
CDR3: ASRPGQVETQY

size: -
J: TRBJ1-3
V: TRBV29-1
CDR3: SVSGTAGNTIY

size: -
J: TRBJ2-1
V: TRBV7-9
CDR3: ASKGTASYNEQF

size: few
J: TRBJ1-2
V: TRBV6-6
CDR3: ASSPRGYGYT

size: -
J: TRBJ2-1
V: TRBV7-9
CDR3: ASSSRLAGGLDEQF

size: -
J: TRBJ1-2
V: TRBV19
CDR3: ASSIISDRVCGYT

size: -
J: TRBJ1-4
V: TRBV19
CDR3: ASSPGGGLATNEKLF

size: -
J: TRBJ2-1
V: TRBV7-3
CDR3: ASSSSGGKYNEQF

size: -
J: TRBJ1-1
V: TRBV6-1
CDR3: ASSEWGGDKNTEAF

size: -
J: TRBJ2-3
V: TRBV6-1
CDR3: ASSGEAGGPDTQY

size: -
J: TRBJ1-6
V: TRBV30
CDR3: AWARSKDSPLH

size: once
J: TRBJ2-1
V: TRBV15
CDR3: ATRQRRLNEQF

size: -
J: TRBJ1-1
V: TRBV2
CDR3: ASRERQGLPEAF

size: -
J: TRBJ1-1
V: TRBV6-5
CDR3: ASSYPGGTEAF

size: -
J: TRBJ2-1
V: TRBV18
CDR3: ASSPPGLAGGSGEQF

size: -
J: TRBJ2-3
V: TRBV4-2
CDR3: ASSWGTSGTDTQY

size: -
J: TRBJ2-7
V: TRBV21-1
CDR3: ASIKNMAGEGYEQY